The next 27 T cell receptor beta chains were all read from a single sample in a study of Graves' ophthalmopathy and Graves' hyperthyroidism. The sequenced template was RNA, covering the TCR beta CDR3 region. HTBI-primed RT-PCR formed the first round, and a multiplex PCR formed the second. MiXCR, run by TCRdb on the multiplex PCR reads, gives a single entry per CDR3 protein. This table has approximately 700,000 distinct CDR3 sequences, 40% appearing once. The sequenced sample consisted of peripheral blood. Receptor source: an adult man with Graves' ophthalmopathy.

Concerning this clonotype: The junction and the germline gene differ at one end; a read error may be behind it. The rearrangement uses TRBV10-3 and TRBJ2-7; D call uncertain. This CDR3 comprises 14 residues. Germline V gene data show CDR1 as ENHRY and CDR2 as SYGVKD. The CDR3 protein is CASSYSNSQSEQYF. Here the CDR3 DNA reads TGTGCCAGCAGTTACTCGAACAGTCAAAGCGAGCAGTACTTC.

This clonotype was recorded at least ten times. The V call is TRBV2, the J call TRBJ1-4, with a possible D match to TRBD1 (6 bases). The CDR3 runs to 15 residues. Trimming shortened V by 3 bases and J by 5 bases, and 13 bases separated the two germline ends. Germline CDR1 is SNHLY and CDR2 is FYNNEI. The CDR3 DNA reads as TGTGCCAGCAGTGACCAGGACAGAACGAATGAAAAACTGTTTTTT. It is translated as CASSDQDRTNEKLFF.

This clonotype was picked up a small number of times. The DNA of the CDR3 is TGCAGTGCTACGACCCCGGACAGGGGGAGATCCTATGGCTACACCTTC. Residues: CSATTPDRGRSYGYTF. This sequence joins TRBV20-1 and TRBJ1-2, with 10 bases aligning to TRBD1. With V trimmed by 4 bases and J by 4 bases, 12 bases remained unmatched. The germline V gene has CDR1 DFQATT and CDR2 SNEGSKA (reference sequence). The CDR3 has 16 residues.

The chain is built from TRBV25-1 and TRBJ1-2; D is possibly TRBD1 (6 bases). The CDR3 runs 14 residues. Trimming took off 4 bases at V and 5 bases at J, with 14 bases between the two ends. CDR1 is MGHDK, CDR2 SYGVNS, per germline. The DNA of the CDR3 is TGTGCCAGCAGTGCTAGACGGGGGCAGTATGGCTACACCTTC. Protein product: CASSARRGQYGYTF.

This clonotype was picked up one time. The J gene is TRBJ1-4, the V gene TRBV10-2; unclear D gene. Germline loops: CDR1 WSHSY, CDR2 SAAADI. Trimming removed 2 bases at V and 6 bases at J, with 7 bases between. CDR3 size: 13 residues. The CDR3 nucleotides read TGCGCCAGCAGTGAGGCCAGCCATGAAAAACTGTTTTTT. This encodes CASSEASHEKLFF.

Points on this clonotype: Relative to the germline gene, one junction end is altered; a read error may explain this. This CDR3 reads CSARMGIQCF. CDR3 DNA: TGCAGTGCCAGGATGGGGATCCAGTGCTTC. This chain connects TRBV20-1 to TRBJ2-5, with no clear D. The CDR3 is 10 amino acids. Germline V gene data show CDR1 as DFQATT and CDR2 as SNEGSKA (reference sequence).

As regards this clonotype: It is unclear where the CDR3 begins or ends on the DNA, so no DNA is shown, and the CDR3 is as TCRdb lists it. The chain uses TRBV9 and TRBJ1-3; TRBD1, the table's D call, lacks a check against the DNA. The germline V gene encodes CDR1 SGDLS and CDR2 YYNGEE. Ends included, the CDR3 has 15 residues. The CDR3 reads CASSVGRGSGNTLYF.

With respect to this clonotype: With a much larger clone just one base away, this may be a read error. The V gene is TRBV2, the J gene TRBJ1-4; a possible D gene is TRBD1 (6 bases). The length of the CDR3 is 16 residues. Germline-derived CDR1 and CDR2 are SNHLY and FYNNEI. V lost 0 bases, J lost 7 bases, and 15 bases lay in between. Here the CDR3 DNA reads TGTGCCAGCAGTGAAGCGGGGGGGGCAGGTCGTGAAAAACTGTTTTTT. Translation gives CASSEAGGAGREKLFF.

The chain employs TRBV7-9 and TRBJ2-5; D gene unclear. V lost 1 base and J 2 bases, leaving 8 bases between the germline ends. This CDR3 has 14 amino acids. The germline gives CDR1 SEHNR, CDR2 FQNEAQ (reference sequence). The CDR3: CASSLDVRQETQYF. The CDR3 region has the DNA TGTGCCAGCAGCTTAGACGTCAGACAAGAGACCCAGTACTTC. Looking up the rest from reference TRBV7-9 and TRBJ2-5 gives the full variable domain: DTGVSQNPRHKITKRGQNVTFRCDPISEHNRLYWYRQTLGQGPEFLTYFQNEAQLEKSRLLSDRFSAERPKGSFSTLEIQRTEQGDSAMYLCASSLDVRQETQYFGPGTRLLVL.

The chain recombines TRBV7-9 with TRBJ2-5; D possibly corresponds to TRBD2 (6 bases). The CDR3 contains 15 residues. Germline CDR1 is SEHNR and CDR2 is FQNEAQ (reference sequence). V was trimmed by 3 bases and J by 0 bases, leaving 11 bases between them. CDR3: CASSLGWDYQETQYF. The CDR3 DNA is TGTGCCAGCAGCTTGGGCTGGGACTACCAAGAGACCCAGTACTTC.

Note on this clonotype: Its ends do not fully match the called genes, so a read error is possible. In DNA, the CDR3 is TGCAGTGCCCGGAGGTCCTTCTCCTACGAACAGTACTTC. It encodes CSARRSFSYEQYF. The chain joins TRBV20-1 to TRBJ2-7, with D perhaps TRBD2 (5 bases). The germline V gene encodes CDR1 DFQATT and CDR2 SNEGSKA (reference sequence). CDR3 length equals 13 residues.

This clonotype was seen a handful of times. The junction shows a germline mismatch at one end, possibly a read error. The CDR3 DNA is TGCGCCAGCAGCCAAGATTTTGGATTAAACTATGGCTACACCTTC. Protein sequence: CASSQDFGLNYGYTF. The V call is TRBV7-9, the J call TRBJ1-2; D call uncertain. CDR3 length equals 15 residues. Per germline, CDR1 SEHNR and CDR2 FQNEAQ (reference sequence). Filled out from reference TRBV7-9 and TRBJ1-2, the complete variable domain reads DTGVSQNPRHKITKRGQNVTFRCDPISEHNRLYWYRQTLGQGPEFLTYFQNEAQLEKSRLLSDRFSAERPKGSFSTLEIQRTEQGDSAMYLCASSQDFGLNYGYTFGSGTRLTVV.

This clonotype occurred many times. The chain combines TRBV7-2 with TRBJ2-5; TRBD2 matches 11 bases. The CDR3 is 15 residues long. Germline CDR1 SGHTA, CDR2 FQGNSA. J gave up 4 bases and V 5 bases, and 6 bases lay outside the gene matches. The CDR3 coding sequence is TGTGCCAGCAGCCCAGTTAGCGGGGGGGCAGAGACCCAGTACTTC. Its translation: CASSPVSGGAETQYF.

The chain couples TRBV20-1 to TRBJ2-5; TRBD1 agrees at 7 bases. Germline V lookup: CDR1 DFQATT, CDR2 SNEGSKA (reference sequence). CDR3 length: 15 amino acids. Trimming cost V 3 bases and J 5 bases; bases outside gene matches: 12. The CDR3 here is CSASLHGQVGETQYF. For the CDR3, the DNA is TGCAGTGCTAGCCTACATGGACAGGTGGGGGAGACCCAGTACTTC.

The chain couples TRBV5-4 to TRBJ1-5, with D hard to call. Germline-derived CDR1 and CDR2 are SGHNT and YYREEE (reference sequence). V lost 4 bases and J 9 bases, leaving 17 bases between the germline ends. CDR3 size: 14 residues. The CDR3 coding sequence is TGTGCCAGCAGCCCTCTGACTGCGGTTGGGCCCCAGCATTTT. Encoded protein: CASSPLTAVGPQHF.

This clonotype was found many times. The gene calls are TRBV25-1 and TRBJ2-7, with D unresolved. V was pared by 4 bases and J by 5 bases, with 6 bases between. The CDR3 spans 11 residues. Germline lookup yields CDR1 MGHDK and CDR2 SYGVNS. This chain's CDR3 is CASSAYDEQYF. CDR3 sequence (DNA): TGTGCCAGCAGTGCATACGACGAGCAGTACTTC.

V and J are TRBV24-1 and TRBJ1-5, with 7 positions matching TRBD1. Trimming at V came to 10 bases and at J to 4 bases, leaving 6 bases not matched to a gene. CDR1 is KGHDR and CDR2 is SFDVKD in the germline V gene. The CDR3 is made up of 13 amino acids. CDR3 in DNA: TGTGCCACACAGGGGTCGCTGAATCAGCCCCAGCATTTT. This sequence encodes CATQGSLNQPQHF.

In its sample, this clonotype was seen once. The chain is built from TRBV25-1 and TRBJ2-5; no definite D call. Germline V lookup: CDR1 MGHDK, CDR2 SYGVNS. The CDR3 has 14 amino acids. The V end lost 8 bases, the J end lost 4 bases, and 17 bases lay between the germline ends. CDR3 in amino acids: CASVPETLGETQYF. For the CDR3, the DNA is TGTGCCAGCGTTCCCGAGACACTGGGAGAGACCCAGTACTTC.

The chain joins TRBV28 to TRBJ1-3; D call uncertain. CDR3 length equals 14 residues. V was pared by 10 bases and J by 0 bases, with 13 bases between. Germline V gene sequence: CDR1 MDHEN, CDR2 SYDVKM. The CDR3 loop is CAIRKMNSGNTIYF. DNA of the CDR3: TGTGCCATACGTAAGATGAACTCTGGAAACACCATATATTTT. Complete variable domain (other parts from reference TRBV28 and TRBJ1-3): DVKVTQSSRYLVKRTGEKVFLECVQDMDHENMFWYRQDPGLGLRLIYFSYDVKMKEKGDIPEGYSVSREKKERFSLILESASTNQTSMYLCAIRKMNSGNTIYFGEGSWLTVV.

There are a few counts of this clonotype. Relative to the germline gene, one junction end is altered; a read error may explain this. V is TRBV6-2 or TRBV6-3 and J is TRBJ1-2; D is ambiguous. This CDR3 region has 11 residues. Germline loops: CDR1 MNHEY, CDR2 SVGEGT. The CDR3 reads CASSYEWFYLF. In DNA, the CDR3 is TGTGCCAGCAGTTACGAGTGGTTTTACCTCTTC.

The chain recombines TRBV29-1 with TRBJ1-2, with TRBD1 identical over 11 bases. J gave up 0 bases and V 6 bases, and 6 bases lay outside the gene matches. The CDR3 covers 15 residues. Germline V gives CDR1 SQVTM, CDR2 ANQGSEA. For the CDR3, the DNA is TGCAGCGTGGCGGGACAGGGGGGAGCTAACTATGGCTACACCTTC. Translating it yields CSVAGQGGANYGYTF. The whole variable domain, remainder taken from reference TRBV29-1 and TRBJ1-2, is SAVISQKPSRDICQRGTSLTIQCQVDSQVTMMFWYRQQPGQSLTLIATANQGSEATYESGFVIDKFPISRPNLTFSTLTVSNMSPEDSSIYLCSVAGQGGANYGYTFGSGTRLTVV.

The CDR3 region is CASSYFLPGEQYF. As DNA, the CDR3 is TGTGCCAGCAGCTATTTTCTTCCGGGCGAGCAGTACTTC. The chain carries TRBV7-9 and TRBJ2-7; no firm D call. Germline V gives CDR1 SEHNR, CDR2 FQNEAQ (reference sequence). Trimming removed 4 bases from V and 6 bases from J, with 13 bases in between. The CDR3 covers 13 residues.

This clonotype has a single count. CDR3 nucleotide sequence: TGTGCCAGCAGCCCCGGAGGACAGGGGCATGGCTACACCTTC. The encoded protein is CASSPGGQGHGYTF. The gene calls are TRBV24-1 and TRBJ1-2, with 9 bases identical to TRBD1. Germline CDR1 and CDR2: KGHDR and SFDVKD. V was pared by 11 bases and J by 6 bases, with 12 bases of the junction left unmatched. The CDR3 sequence is 14 residues long.

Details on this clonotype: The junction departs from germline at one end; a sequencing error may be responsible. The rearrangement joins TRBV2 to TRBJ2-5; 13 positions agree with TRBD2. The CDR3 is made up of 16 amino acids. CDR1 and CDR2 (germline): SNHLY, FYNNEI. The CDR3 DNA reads TGTGCCAGCGGTGACTATGGGACTAGCGGGAAAGAGACCCAGTACTTC. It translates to CASGDYGTSGKETQYF.

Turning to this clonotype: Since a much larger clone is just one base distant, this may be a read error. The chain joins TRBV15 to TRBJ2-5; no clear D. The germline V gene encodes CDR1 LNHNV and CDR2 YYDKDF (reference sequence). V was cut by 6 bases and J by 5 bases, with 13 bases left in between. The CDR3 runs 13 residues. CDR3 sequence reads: CATRRSAMETQYF. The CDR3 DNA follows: TGTGCCACCAGAAGGAGTGCGATGGAGACCCAGTACTTC.

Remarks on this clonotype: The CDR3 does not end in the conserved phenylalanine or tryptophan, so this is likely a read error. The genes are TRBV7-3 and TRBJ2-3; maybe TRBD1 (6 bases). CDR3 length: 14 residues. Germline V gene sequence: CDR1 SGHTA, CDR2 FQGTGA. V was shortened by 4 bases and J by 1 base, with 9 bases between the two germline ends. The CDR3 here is CASSSGHRTDTQYL. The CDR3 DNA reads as TGTGCCAGCAGCTCGGGACACCGCACAGATACGCAGTATTTG.

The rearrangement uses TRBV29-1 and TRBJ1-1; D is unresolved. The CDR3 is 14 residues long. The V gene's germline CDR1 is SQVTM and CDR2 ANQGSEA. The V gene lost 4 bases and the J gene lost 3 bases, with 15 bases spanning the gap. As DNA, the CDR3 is TGCAGCGTTGGACTAGCGGGAGTGCACACTGAAGCTTTCTTT. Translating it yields CSVGLAGVHTEAFF.